This T cell receptor beta chain came from a study of vaccination effects on CD4 cells after COVID-19. Broader study findings: Late in the post-vaccination period, infection-induced and vaccine-induced clones underwent marked clonal contraction.

To note about this clone: Its antigen is unidentified.

Expansion of antigen-specific CD4+ T cells with viral peptide pools was carried out by the ViraFEST assay before sequencing. When around nine days of culture had elapsed, CD4+ T cells were isolated. Recipients of the vaccine had no prior SARS-CoV-2 infection and negative nucleocapsid antibodies. PBMC were cultured at about 2 million per well with approximately 9 IU/ml IL-2 and 7.5 to 10 ug/ml peptides. Half the medium was replaced with IL-2 medium on days 3 and 7. Profiled with immunoSEQ multiplex PCR; TCRdb holds only in-frame clones, not every one. Here the sample spans around 83,000 clones, roughly 72% being singletons. The TCR comes from a human donor who received a COVID-19 vaccine. Sequenced material: CD4+ T cells from PBMCs cultured with HCoV-229E spike peptides, taken before COVID-19 vaccination.

CDR3 residues: CASSQPLAVGGMDTQYF. As DNA, the CDR3 is TGCGCCAGCAGCCAACCCCTCGCGGTCGGGGGAATGGATACGCAGTATTTT. This rearrangement joins TRBV4-1 to TRBJ2-3; maybe TRBD2 (6 bases). Germline CDR1 is MGHRA and CDR2 is YSYEKL. The CDR3 loop spans 17 amino acids. The V gene lost 2 bases and the J gene lost 6 bases, with 21 bases spanning the gap.